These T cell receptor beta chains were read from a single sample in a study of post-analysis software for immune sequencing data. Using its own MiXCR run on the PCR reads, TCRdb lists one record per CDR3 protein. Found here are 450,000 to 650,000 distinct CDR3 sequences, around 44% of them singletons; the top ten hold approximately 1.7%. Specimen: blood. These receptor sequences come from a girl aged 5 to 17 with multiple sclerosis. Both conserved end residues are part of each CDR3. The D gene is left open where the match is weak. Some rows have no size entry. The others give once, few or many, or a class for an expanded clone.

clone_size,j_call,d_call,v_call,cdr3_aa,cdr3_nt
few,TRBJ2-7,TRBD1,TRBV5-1,CASSQMGQGDEQYF,TGCGCCAGCAGCCAAATGGGACAGGGAGACGAGCAGTACTTC
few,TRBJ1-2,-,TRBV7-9,CASSLEEHRGYTF,TGTGCCAGCAGCTTAGAAGAGCACCGGGGCTACACCTTC
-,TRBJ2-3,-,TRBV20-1,CSARSRSWGTQYF,TGCAGTGCTAGATCCCGAAGCTGGGGTACGCAGTATTTT
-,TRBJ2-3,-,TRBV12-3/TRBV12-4,CASSSVGEATDTQYF,TGTGCCAGCAGCTCTGTAGGGGAGGCCACAGATACGCAGTATTTT
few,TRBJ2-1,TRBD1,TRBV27,CASTPGGPYNEQFF,TGTGCCAGCACCCCAGGGGGCCCCTACAATGAGCAGTTCTTC
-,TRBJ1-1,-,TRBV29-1,CSVARGGLNTEAFF,TGCAGCGTGGCACGGGGGGGTTTAAACACTGAAGCTTTCTTT
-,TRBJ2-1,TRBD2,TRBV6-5,CASSPTSGSLNEQFF,TGTGCCAGCAGCCCGACTAGCGGGAGCCTGAATGAGCAGTTCTTC
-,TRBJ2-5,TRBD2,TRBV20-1,CSASSSSGRAKETQYF,TGCAGTGCTTCCTCGTCGAGCGGGAGGGCCAAAGAGACCCAGTACTTC
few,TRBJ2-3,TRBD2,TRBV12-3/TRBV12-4,CASSSLAGPDTQYF,TGTGCCAGCAGTTCGCTAGCGGGCCCGGATACGCAGTATTTT
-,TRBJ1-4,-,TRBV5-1,CASSPRGGLEEKLFF,TGCGCCAGCAGCCCGAGAGGGGGGCTCGAAGAAAAACTGTTTTTT
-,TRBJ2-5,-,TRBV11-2,CTSSPRGQETQYF,TGTACCAGCAGCCCCCGTGGTCAAGAGACCCAGTACTTC
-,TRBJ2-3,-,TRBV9,CASSDRSGTGTDTQYF,TGTGCCAGCAGCGATCGTTCGGGGACTGGCACAGATACGCAGTATTTT
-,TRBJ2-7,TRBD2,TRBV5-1,CASSLERLAGAEEQYF,TGCGCCAGCAGCTTGGAGCGGCTAGCGGGAGCTGAAGAGCAGTACTTC
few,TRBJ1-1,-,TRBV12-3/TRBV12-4,CASSFQGMNTEAFF,TGTGCCAGCAGTTTCCAGGGGATGAACACTGAAGCTTTCTTT
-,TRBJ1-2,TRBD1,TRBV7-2,CASTLRTGQSYGYTF,TGTGCCAGCACCTTAAGGACAGGGCAGAGCTATGGCTACACCTTC
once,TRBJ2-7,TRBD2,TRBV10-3,CAISEGLAGCEQYF,TGTGCCATCAGTGAGGGACTAGCGGGGTGCGAGCAGTACTTC
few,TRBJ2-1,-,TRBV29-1,CSVGVNEQFF,TGCAGCGTTGGGGTAAATGAGCAGTTCTTC
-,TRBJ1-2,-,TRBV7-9,CASSPGWDGYTF,TGTGCCAGCAGTCCAGGGTGGGATGGCTACACCTTC
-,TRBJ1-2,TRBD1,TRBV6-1,CASSEQGQVYGYTF,TGTGCCAGCAGTGAACAGGGACAGGTTTATGGCTACACCTTC
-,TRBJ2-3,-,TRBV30,CAWSVQREDTQYF,TGTGCCTGGAGTGTACAGAGGGAAGATACGCAGTATTTT
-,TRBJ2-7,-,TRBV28,CATGPRGLYEQYF,TGTGCCACCGGGCCCCGGGGATTGTACGAGCAGTACTTC
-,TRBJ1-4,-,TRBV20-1,CSARDPAATTKLFF,TGCAGTGCTAGAGATCCGGCGGCCACCACCAAACTGTTTTTT
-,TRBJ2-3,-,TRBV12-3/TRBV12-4,CASGPGPSTDTQYF,TGTGCCAGCGGGCCGGGACCCTCGACAGATACGCAGTATTTT
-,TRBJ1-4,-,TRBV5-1,CATSQAGGMNEKLFF,TGCGCCACCTCACAAGCTGGGGGCATGAATGAAAAACTGTTTTTT
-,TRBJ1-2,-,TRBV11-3,CASTRAGYGYTF,TGTGCCAGCACCAGGGCCGGCTATGGCTACACCTTC
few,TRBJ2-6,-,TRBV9,CASSVEAGANVLTF,TGTGCCAGCAGCGTAGAAGCTGGGGCCAACGTCCTGACTTTC
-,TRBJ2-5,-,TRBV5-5,CASSLHSLSAHETQYF,TGTGCCAGCAGCTTGCACAGCTTATCGGCCCACGAGACCCAGTACTTC
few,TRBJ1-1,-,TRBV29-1,CSAQGAWGAPEAFF,TGCAGCGCACAAGGGGCATGGGGGGCGCCTGAAGCTTTCTTT
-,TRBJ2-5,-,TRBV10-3,CAIKAQAGETQYF,TGTGCCATCAAGGCGCAGGCGGGAGAGACCCAGTACTTC
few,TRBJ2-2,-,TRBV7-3,CASSLDSSTKELFF,TGTGCCAGCAGCTTGGACTCTTCCACGAAGGAGCTGTTTTTT
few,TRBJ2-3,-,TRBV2,CASNMGPDTQYF,TGTGCCAGCAACATGGGCCCAGATACGCAGTATTTT
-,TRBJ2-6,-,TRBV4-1,CASSLSEQAYSGANVLTF,TGCGCCAGCAGCCTCTCGGAACAGGCATACTCTGGGGCCAACGTCCTGACTTTC
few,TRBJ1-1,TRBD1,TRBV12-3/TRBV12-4,CASSEDRTTEAFF,TGTGCCAGCAGCGAGGACAGGACCACTGAAGCTTTCTTT
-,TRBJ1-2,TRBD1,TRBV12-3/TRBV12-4,CASREDRAVTGYTF,TGTGCCAGCAGAGAGGACAGGGCGGTTACGGGCTACACCTTC
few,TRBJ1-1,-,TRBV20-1,CSARSYENTEAFF,TGCAGTGCTAGATCTTACGAGAACACTGAAGCTTTCTTT
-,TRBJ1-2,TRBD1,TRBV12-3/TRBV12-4,CASRYDRGYGYTF,TGTGCCAGCAGGTACGACAGGGGCTATGGCTACACCTTC
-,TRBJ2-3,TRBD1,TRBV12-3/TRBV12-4,CASSMTGGLGTDAQYF,TGTGCCAGCAGTATGACAGGGGGCCTTGGCACAGATGCGCAGTATTTT
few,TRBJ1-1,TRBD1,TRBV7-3,CASSLTRGLGTEAFF,TGTGCCAGCAGCTTAACAAGGGGGCTCGGCACTGAAGCTTTCTTT
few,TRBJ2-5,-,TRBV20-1,CSARDPQEETQYF,TGCAGTGCTAGAGATCCGCAGGAAGAGACCCAGTACTTC
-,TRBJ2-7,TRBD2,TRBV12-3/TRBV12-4,CASSRTSGRGSDEQYF,TGTGCCAGCAGTCGGACTAGCGGGAGAGGGTCCGACGAGCAGTACTTC
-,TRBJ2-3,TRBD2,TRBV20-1,CSAKRTSGGLTDTQYF,TGCAGTGCTAAACGGACTAGCGGGGGTCTCACAGATACGCAGTATTTT
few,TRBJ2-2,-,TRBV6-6,CASSPDDHGELFF,TGTGCCAGCAGCCCTGACGATCACGGGGAGCTGTTTTTT